Below, 8 T cell receptor beta chains from the same sample are listed, as sequenced in a study of blood T cell repertoires in COVID-19. TCRdb keeps only in-frame clones here, not all; method: immunoSEQ multiplex PCR. The table includes roughly 160,000 clones, approximately 91% detected once. Sequencing was performed on peripheral blood. Source of these receptors: a man aged 18 to 29 with acute or convalescent COVID-19.

V gene TRBV2 combines with J gene TRBJ1-6; weak D call: TRBD1 (5 bases). The CDR3 has 13 residues. V lost 8 bases, J lost 7 bases, and 12 bases lay in between. The germline V gene encodes CDR1 SNHLY and CDR2 FYNNEI. CDR3 DNA sequence: TGTGCCAGCCGAGACAGCCCGAATTCACCCCTCCACTTT. This gives the protein CASRDSPNSPLHF.

This clone is a singleton in its sample. J is TRBJ2-1 and V is TRBV27, with 8 nucleotides matching TRBD2. The junction had 10 bases not matched to a gene; V was cut back by 7 bases and J by 8 bases. From germline, CDR1 is MNHEY and CDR2 SMNVEV (reference sequence). The CDR3 length is 14 residues. This CDR3 reads CASNSGTSVYEQFF. DNA of the CDR3: TGTGCCAGCAATAGCGGGACAAGTGTTTATGAGCAGTTCTTC.

CDR3 in amino acids: CASVDSPYNEQFF. CDR3 nucleotide sequence: TGTGCCAGCGTAGACAGTCCCTACAATGAGCAGTTCTTC. This chain connects TRBV19 to TRBJ2-1; D might be TRBD1 (5 bases). With 9 bases removed from V and 2 bases from J, the gap between germline ends came to 11 bases. The CDR3 is made up of 13 amino acids. Germline loops: CDR1 LNHDA, CDR2 SQIVND (reference sequence).

V is TRBV3-1 (or the pseudogene TRBV3-2) and J is TRBJ2-5, with 9 bases identical to TRBD2. CDR1 is LGHDT, CDR2 YNNKEL, per germline (reference sequence). This CDR3 comprises 21 residues. Losses at the gene ends were 0 bases for V and 4 bases for J; bases not matched to a gene: 21. CDR3 loop: CASSQERGGAWLAGSPETQYF. The CDR3 coding sequence is TGTGCCAGCAGCCAAGAGAGGGGGGGCGCATGGCTAGCGGGATCTCCAGAGACCCAGTACTTC.

The V and J genes are TRBV19 and TRBJ1-5, with D tentatively TRBD1 (6 bases). CDR3 length equals 17 residues. V lost 2 bases and J lost 0, with 14 bases in between. Germline CDR1 reads LNHDA; CDR2 reads SQIVND (reference sequence). The CDR3 region is CASSIISGGFSNQPQHF. CDR3 coding DNA: TGTGCCAGTAGTATAATTTCGGGGGGCTTTAGCAATCAGCCCCAGCATTTT.

This sequence joins TRBV24-1 and TRBJ2-7; 7 bases align to TRBD1. The ends lost 4 bases at V and 5 bases at J; junction bases unmatched: 7. The CDR3 has 14 residues. Germline CDR1 reads KGHDR; CDR2 reads SFDVKD. The CDR3 here is CATSDPGQTHEQYF. CDR3 nucleotide sequence: TGTGCCACCAGTGACCCGGGACAGACCCACGAGCAGTACTTC.

V and J are TRBV5-5 and TRBJ1-5; D might be TRBD1 (5 bases). The germline V and J ends were trimmed by 0 bases and 7 bases, with 14 bases remaining between them. Germline V CDR1 and CDR2: SGHKS, YYEKEE (reference sequence). The CDR3 sequence is 15 residues long. As DNA, the CDR3 is TGTGCCAGCAGCTTGGCTGGGGGAGGGAACCAGCCCCAGCATTTT. Translating it yields CASSLAGGGNQPQHF.

The V and J genes are TRBV2 and TRBJ1-2, with TRBD1 matching 10 bases. Germline lookup yields CDR1 SNHLY and CDR2 FYNNEI. The J segment lost 8 bases and the V segment lost 2 bases, leaving 5 bases of the junction unmatched. The CDR3 is 14 amino acids. The chain's CDR3 is CASSELGTGDGYTF. The DNA for the CDR3 is TGTGCCAGCAGTGAACTAGGGACAGGGGACGGCTACACCTTC.